These 14 T cell receptor beta chains were sequenced from one sample in a study of OX40 agonist ivuxolimab in advanced cancers. Method: immunoSEQ multiplex PCR; TCRdb's copy keeps in-frame clones and lacks some. The sample yields roughly 60,000 clones, about 91% seen once. Sequenced material: CD4+ or CD8+ T cells sorted from blood, taken in a trial of the OX40 agonist ivuxolimab. The receptors were gathered from an adult with an advanced solid tumor such as melanoma, head and neck, liver or kidney cancer.

The V call is TRBV15, the J call TRBJ1-1, with 8 nucleotides matching TRBD1. The J segment lost 4 bases and the V segment lost 0 bases, leaving 10 bases of the junction unmatched. The CDR3 runs 17 residues. From germline, CDR1 is LNHNV and CDR2 YYDKDF (reference sequence). The CDR3 bases are TGTGCCACCAGCAGAGAGCAGGGGGCTTGGGTTGGCACTGAAGCTTTCTTT. It translates to CATSREQGAWVGTEAFF. Full variable domain (missing parts from reference TRBV15 and TRBJ1-1): DAMVIQNPRYQVTQFGKPVTLSCSQTLNHNVMYWYQQKSSQAPKLLFHYYDKDFNNEADTPDNFQSRRPNTSFCFLDIRSPGLGDTAMYLCATSREQGAWVGTEAFFGQGTRLTVV.

The chain carries TRBV5-4 and TRBJ2-3; D ambiguous. The CDR3 has 12 residues. Germline V lookup: CDR1 SGHNT, CDR2 YYREEE (reference sequence). Trimming shortened V by 4 bases and J by 2 bases, and 5 bases separated the two germline ends. This CDR3 reads CASSPSTDTQYF. CDR3 DNA sequence: TGTGCCAGCAGCCCGTCCACAGATACGCAGTATTTT.

This sequence joins TRBV7-9 and TRBJ1-1; 8 nucleotides align to TRBD1. The CDR3 totals 15 residues. Per germline, CDR1 SEHNR and CDR2 FQNEAQ (reference sequence). Losses at the gene ends were 5 bases for V and 1 base for J; bases not matched to a gene: 6. CDR3 bases: TGTGCCAGCAGCCCGGGACAGGCTGAGAACACTGAAGCTTTCTTT. Translated, it gives CASSPGQAENTEAFF.

The chain uses TRBV11-2 and TRBJ2-7; D not certain. There are 13 residues in the CDR3. Germline lookup yields CDR1 SGHAT and CDR2 FQNNGV. V lost 5 bases to trimming and J lost 0 bases, with 8 bases between them. This CDR3 reads CASSPASSYEQYF. CDR3 bases: TGTGCCAGCAGCCCCGCGTCCTCCTACGAGCAGTACTTC.

Here the CDR3 reads CASSLDGARYEQYF. DNA for the CDR3: TGTGCCAGCAGCTTAGACGGGGCTAGGTACGAGCAGTACTTC. The V gene is TRBV7-8, the J gene TRBJ2-7, with D tentatively TRBD1 or TRBD2 (5 bases each). The V end was cut by 1 base, the J end by 4 bases, with 11 bases between. Germline V gives CDR1 SGHVS, CDR2 FQNEAQ. The CDR3 runs 14 residues.

The CDR3 DNA follows: TGTGCCAGTAGTATAGAGTCACGGGACATTCAGTACTTC. As protein: CASSIESRDIQYF. The chain links TRBV19 to TRBJ2-4; D ambiguous. Per germline, CDR1 LNHDA and CDR2 SQIVND (reference sequence). V lost 0 bases and J lost 8, with 8 bases in between. The CDR3 contains 13 residues.

This clone was seen just once. This chain joins TRBV27 and TRBJ2-7, with D perhaps TRBD1 or TRBD2 (5 bases each). V was trimmed by 3 bases and J by 2 bases, leaving 14 bases between them. The CDR3 is made up of 15 amino acids. From germline, CDR1 is MNHEY and CDR2 SMNVEV (reference sequence). Written as DNA, the CDR3 is TGTGCCAGCAGTTTGAGGGGCCATTATACCTACGAGCAGTACTTC. Its protein is CASSLRGHYTYEQYF.

The V gene is TRBV2, the J gene TRBJ2-5; no clear D gene. CDR3 size: 15 residues. CDR1 is SNHLY, CDR2 FYNNEI, per germline. V was shortened by 3 bases and J by 0 bases, with 11 bases between the two germline ends. For the CDR3, the DNA is TGTGCCAGCAGTGACCGGCGCAGTAACCAAGAGACCCAGTACTTC. It is translated as CASSDRRSNQETQYF.

The CDR3 is CASSLGGSEQYF. The CDR3 nucleotides are TGTGCCAGCAGCTTGGGTGGGAGCGAGCAGTACTTC. This sequence joins TRBV5-4 and TRBJ2-7, with D perhaps TRBD2 (5 bases). This CDR3 comprises 12 residues. Trimming stripped 0 bases from V and 6 bases from J, with 7 bases between. Germline V gene sequence: CDR1 SGHNT, CDR2 YYREEE (reference sequence).

The chain combines TRBV7-6 with TRBJ2-1; the match to TRBD1 covers 9 bases. CDR1 is SGHVS, CDR2 FNYEAQ, per germline. The CDR3 consists of 17 residues. V lost 5 bases and J lost 10; bases outside the gene matches: 18. CDR3: CASSPRPQGQGPPEQFF. The CDR3 nucleotides read TGTGCCAGCAGCCCCCGCCCCCAGGGACAGGGCCCGCCCGAGCAGTTCTTC.

Concerning this clone: At one end the junction does not follow the germline gene, possibly because of a read error. The V and J genes are TRBV13 and TRBJ2-5; tentatively, D is TRBD2 (5 bases). Germline CDR1 and CDR2: PRHDT and FYEKMQ (reference sequence). The CDR3 extends over 17 amino acids. The CDR3 is CASNLGAGASNRETQYF. In DNA, the CDR3 is TGTGCCAGCAACTTAGGTGCCGGCGCTAGCAATAGAGAGACCCAGTACTTC.

This clone has only one observation. The chain uses TRBV9 and TRBJ2-1, with TRBD1 as a possible D gene (7 bases). Germline lookup yields CDR1 SGDLS and CDR2 YYNGEE. The CDR3 runs 16 residues. Trimming stripped 0 bases from V and 7 bases from J, with 17 bases between. The CDR3 protein is CASSVDPLTGRNEQFF. CDR3 nucleotide sequence: TGTGCCAGCAGCGTAGACCCCTTGACAGGGAGGAATGAGCAGTTCTTC.

The chain recombines TRBV5-1 with TRBJ1-1; D is unresolved. Deletions cut 2 bases from V and 3 bases from J, with 5 bases between. CDR3 length equals 12 residues. Germline CDR1 is SGHRS and CDR2 is YFSETQ. CDR3 DNA sequence: TGCGCCAGCAGCTTAGGAGACACTGAAGCTTTCTTT. The encoded protein is CASSLGDTEAFF.

The chain combines TRBV20-1 with TRBJ2-1; no clear D gene. The germline gives CDR1 DFQATT, CDR2 SNEGSKA (reference sequence). The V gene lost 5 bases and the J gene lost 3 bases, with 2 bases spanning the gap. The CDR3 covers 10 residues. The CDR3 DNA sequence: TGCAGTGCTCTCTACAATGAGCAGTTCTTC. Its translation is CSALYNEQFF.